The present T cell receptor (beta chain) was sequenced within a study of blood T cell repertoires in COVID-19 (dated by TCRdb to the early 2020s). General notes on the study: The collaborator samples originated in the United States, Italy and Spain and spanned the acute and convalescent phases of COVID-19. A de-identified subject ID, COVID-19 status, age in years and sex were almost always included in the sample metadata. The dataset comprised deeply sampled blood TCRbeta repertoires from subjects exposed to, actively infected with, or recovered from COVID-19. Where HLA class I and class II types were available, the types were taken from metadata supplied by the sample provider, not from assay-based typing. The repertoires were released in a freely available public database intended as a resource for research on the immune response to SARS-CoV-2. The material from the prospective study consisted of cDNA or gDNA derived from T cells, B-cell-depleted T cells, or PBMCs. Samples were obtained from the ongoing ImmuneRACE study (first 160 participants) and from 1,254 subjects provided by 6 global collaborators.

The paper's findings and limits, for the study overall: The amount of clinical and demographic metadata varied by source and participant and was provided uncurated.

TCRbeta CDR3 regions were amplified from genomic DNA using the immunoSEQ Assay, a bias-controlled multiplex PCR. Concerning the study's data processing: Nucleated cell counts per sample were estimated from amplification of reference gene primers within the assay. Sequence reads were collapsed and filtered to measure the absolute abundance of every unique TCRbeta CDR3 rearrangement. For each sample, productive Simpson clonality was calculated by taking the square root of Simpson's diversity index across productive rearrangements. TCRdb obtained this table from immuneACCESS and retained in-frame rearrangements with V and J assigned. These tables miss some clones; where compared with another copy, unresolved V genes account for less than half of the shortfall, and the remainder is unexplained. From that table come the V and J calls and clone size; the DNA was used to work out D and trimming. The sample table lists about 87,000 clones, around 87% of them with a count of one. The ten biggest clones cover around 5.2% of the sample.

The collaborating institutions used their own protocols to collect whole blood in K2EDTA tubes. Collaborator samples were shipped for TCRbeta analysis as frozen whole blood, isolated PBMCs, or DNA extracted from either sample type. The germline V gene encodes CDR1 LNHDA and CDR2 SQIVND (reference sequence). Ends trimmed: V by 3 bases, J by 6 bases; bases unmatched to a gene: 11. Spanning cysteine to phenylalanine, the CDR3 consists of 16 amino acids. Here the CDR3 DNA is all that survives: 48 bases in frame from base 1. To note about this clone: Its antigen is not yet known. Base qualities are not provided; no much larger clone lies one nucleotide away.

The sample taken for sequencing was peripheral blood. The source is a man in his forties or fifties with acute or convalescent COVID-19. In this chain, TRBV19 is recombined with TRBJ2-1, with 7 bases aligning to TRBD2. The sequenced DNA is TGTGCCAGTAGTATCACGGGTATGACTAGCTCCAATGAGCAGTTCTTC. Translation gives CASSITGMTSSNEQFF.